This T cell receptor (beta chain) was sequenced for a study of blood T cell repertoires in COVID-19. Study context: Samples of COVID-19 (acute and convalescent) were obtained from the United States, Italy and Spain.

The CDR3 runs to 16 residues. The J segment lost 3 bases and the V segment lost 6 bases, leaving 9 bases of the junction unmatched. CDR1 SGHNT and CDR2 YENEEA come from the germline V gene. Data came from immunoSEQ multiplex PCR; TCRdb stores just in-frame clones and leaves some out. Among approximately 500,000 clones, 89% were seen once, and the ten largest hold 0.75% to 0.9%. The clonotype originates from a man in his late teens or twenties with COVID-19, enrolled during active disease. The genes are TRBV11-3 and TRBJ2-1; 9 bases map to TRBD2. Sequencing was done on a sample of peripheral blood. Here the CDR3 reads CASSSNSGRGYNEQFF. CDR3 nucleotides: TGTGCCAGCAGTTCTAATAGCGGGAGAGGCTACAATGAGCAGTTCTTC.